The rows below give T cell receptor beta chains drawn from one sample of a study of shared T cell receptors in the human thymus. Method: immunoSEQ multiplex PCR; TCRdb's copy keeps in-frame clones and lacks some. The sample comprises under 700,000 clones, about four fifths of which are singletons, and 0.013% rests with the top ten. This same sample was also taken into another study, of human thymus T cells.

Sequencing was done on a sample of thymocytes. The receptors come from a boy younger than two with a congenital heart defect. The CDR3 runs from the conserved cysteine through the conserved F or W. Fields, in order: D gene, clone size, V gene, J gene, CDR3 DNA, CDR3 protein. D genes are given only for firm matches. Where a row states a size, it is once, few, many or the class of an expanded clone; other rows omit it.

d_call: TRBD1; clone_size: .; v_call: TRBV19; j_call: TRBJ2-5; cdr3_nt: TGTGCCAGTAGTACCCATCGGGGACAGCCCCCAGAAACCCAGTACTTC; cdr3_aa: CASSTHRGQPPETQYF
d_call: .; clone_size: .; v_call: TRBV29-1; j_call: TRBJ2-7; cdr3_nt: TGCAGCGTTGCGAGTCAATACGAGCAGTACTTC; cdr3_aa: CSVASQYEQYF
d_call: .; clone_size: few; v_call: TRBV7-6; j_call: TRBJ2-7; cdr3_nt: TGTGCCAGCAGCCCCACCGTCGAAGCGTACGAGCAGTACTTC; cdr3_aa: CASSPTVEAYEQYF
d_call: .; clone_size: .; v_call: TRBV6-6; j_call: TRBJ2-5; cdr3_nt: TGTGCCAGCAGCCAGCCCGCACAGGCCAAAGAGACCCAGTACTTC; cdr3_aa: CASSQPAQAKETQYF
d_call: TRBD2; clone_size: .; v_call: TRBV27; j_call: TRBJ2-7; cdr3_nt: TGTGCCAGCAGCACCAGAGGGACTACTATGTCCTACGAGCAGTACTTC; cdr3_aa: CASSTRGTTMSYEQYF
d_call: TRBD1; clone_size: .; v_call: TRBV30; j_call: TRBJ2-7; cdr3_nt: TGTGCCTGGGTTGGACAGGGCCACACAAGCTCCTACGAGCAGTACTTC; cdr3_aa: CAWVGQGHTSSYEQYF
d_call: TRBD1; clone_size: .; v_call: TRBV29-1; j_call: TRBJ2-2; cdr3_nt: TGCAGCGCCCGGACAGGGAACAGAGCCACCGGGGAGCTGTTTTTT; cdr3_aa: CSARTGNRATGELFF
d_call: TRBD1; clone_size: few; v_call: TRBV27; j_call: TRBJ1-4; cdr3_nt: TGTGCCAGCAGTATTAGGGGGCCACTGCATGAAAAACTGTTTTTT; cdr3_aa: CASSIRGPLHEKLFF
d_call: .; clone_size: .; v_call: TRBV27; j_call: TRBJ2-7; cdr3_nt: TGTGCCAGCAGTACGGCGGGGCCTAACTACGAGCAGTACTTC; cdr3_aa: CASSTAGPNYEQYF
d_call: .; clone_size: few; v_call: TRBV27; j_call: TRBJ2-1; cdr3_nt: TGTGCCAGCAGAATTTCGACTAGAAAGGATGAGCAGTTCTTC; cdr3_aa: CASRISTRKDEQFF
d_call: .; clone_size: few; v_call: TRBV9; j_call: TRBJ2-3; cdr3_nt: TGTGCCAGCAGCGTAGCGGGCGGGATAGGGCCGCAGTATTTT; cdr3_aa: CASSVAGGIGPQYF
d_call: .; clone_size: few; v_call: TRBV6-1; j_call: TRBJ1-3; cdr3_nt: TGTGCCAGCATTTCTCGGCGTGGGCTCAAGGACACCGTATATTTT; cdr3_aa: CASISRRGLKDTVYF
d_call: .; clone_size: .; v_call: TRBV13; j_call: TRBJ2-3; cdr3_nt: TGTGCCAGCAGCTACGATTCCTGGAGAGATACGCAGTATTTT; cdr3_aa: CASSYDSWRDTQYF
d_call: TRBD1; clone_size: .; v_call: TRBV30; j_call: TRBJ2-2; cdr3_nt: TGTGCCTGGAGCCTCCCCCGGGACAGGGATCGGGGCAACACCGGGGAGCTGTTTTTT; cdr3_aa: CAWSLPRDRDRGNTGELFF
d_call: TRBD1; clone_size: .; v_call: TRBV6-1; j_call: TRBJ1-2; cdr3_nt: TGTGCCAGCAGTACCCAGGGGGCTGACTATGGCTACACCTTC; cdr3_aa: CASSTQGADYGYTF
d_call: .; clone_size: .; v_call: TRBV2; j_call: TRBJ1-4; cdr3_nt: TGTGCCAGCAGTGTGGGGGCAGTTAATGAAAAACTGTTTTTT; cdr3_aa: CASSVGAVNEKLFF
d_call: TRBD2; clone_size: .; v_call: TRBV7-8; j_call: TRBJ2-7; cdr3_nt: TGTGCCAGCAGCCCTCCTGGTAGCGGGAGAGGGTACGAGCAGTACTTC; cdr3_aa: CASSPPGSGRGYEQYF
d_call: .; clone_size: .; v_call: TRBV25-1; j_call: TRBJ1-1; cdr3_nt: TGTGCCAGCAGTGCGGGGGGGGGCACTGAAGCTTTCTTT; cdr3_aa: CASSAGGGTEAFF
d_call: TRBD2; clone_size: .; v_call: TRBV29-1; j_call: TRBJ2-1; cdr3_nt: TGCAGCGATGGGGGGCGGGAGGTCTACAATGAGCAGTTCTTC; cdr3_aa: CSDGGREVYNEQFF
d_call: .; clone_size: .; v_call: TRBV23-1; j_call: TRBJ1-4; cdr3_nt: TGCGCCAGCAGCCAGTGGGGAAGAGGGCTCAAGGAAAAACTGTTTTTT; cdr3_aa: CASSQWGRGLKEKLFF
d_call: TRBD1; clone_size: .; v_call: TRBV2; j_call: TRBJ1-5; cdr3_nt: TGTGCCAGCAGTGAACTCAGGGGGCCCAATCAGCCCCAGCATTTT; cdr3_aa: CASSELRGPNQPQHF
d_call: TRBD1; clone_size: .; v_call: TRBV6-4; j_call: TRBJ1-1; cdr3_nt: TGTGCCAGCAGGGAAGGGGGCGCGGGCACTGAAGCTTTCTTT; cdr3_aa: CASREGGAGTEAFF
d_call: TRBD2; clone_size: .; v_call: TRBV27; j_call: TRBJ2-1; cdr3_nt: TGTGCCAGCACCCCCCTAGCGGAGGTAAATGAGCAGTTCTTC; cdr3_aa: CASTPLAEVNEQFF
d_call: TRBD2; clone_size: .; v_call: TRBV6-5; j_call: TRBJ2-5; cdr3_nt: TGTGCCAGCAGGGGACTAGCGGGCCCTTTAGAGACCCAGTACTTC; cdr3_aa: CASRGLAGPLETQYF
d_call: .; clone_size: few; v_call: TRBV4-1; j_call: TRBJ1-3; cdr3_nt: TGCGCCAGCAGCCCGCGACAGAACTCTGGAAACACCATATATTTT; cdr3_aa: CASSPRQNSGNTIYF
d_call: .; clone_size: few; v_call: TRBV7-9; j_call: TRBJ1-3; cdr3_nt: TGTGCCAGCAGCTTAAGGACAGTAGGAAACACCATATATTTT; cdr3_aa: CASSLRTVGNTIYF
d_call: .; clone_size: .; v_call: TRBV5-3; j_call: TRBJ1-6; cdr3_nt: TGTGCCAGAAGCTTGTCCAGGGCTAATTCACCCCTCCACTTT; cdr3_aa: CARSLSRANSPLHF
d_call: TRBD2; clone_size: .; v_call: TRBV27; j_call: TRBJ2-1; cdr3_nt: TGTGCCAGCAGTTTACTCCAGACTAGCGGGAGTAAAAATGAGCAGTTCTTC; cdr3_aa: CASSLLQTSGSKNEQFF
d_call: TRBD2; clone_size: .; v_call: TRBV4-2; j_call: TRBJ2-1; cdr3_nt: TGTGCCAGCAGCTCCCTCGGGGGGACTAGCTCCGATGAGCAGTTCTTC; cdr3_aa: CASSSLGGTSSDEQFF
d_call: .; clone_size: few; v_call: TRBV10-3; j_call: TRBJ2-7; cdr3_nt: TGTGCCACCTCCACCGGGACTCTCTACGAGCAGTACTTC; cdr3_aa: CATSTGTLYEQYF
d_call: TRBD1; clone_size: .; v_call: TRBV14; j_call: TRBJ2-7; cdr3_nt: TGTGCCAGCAGCCAAGCGACCGGGACAGAACTCTACGAGCAGTACTTC; cdr3_aa: CASSQATGTELYEQYF
d_call: TRBD2; clone_size: .; v_call: TRBV4-1; j_call: TRBJ2-1; cdr3_nt: TGCGCCAGCAGCCAAGATGGGGAGGGGAACCCCTACAATGAGCAGTTCTTC; cdr3_aa: CASSQDGEGNPYNEQFF
d_call: .; clone_size: .; v_call: TRBV27; j_call: TRBJ2-7; cdr3_nt: TGTGCCAGCAGTCCCCCGAATAGTTCCAACGAGCAGTACTTC; cdr3_aa: CASSPPNSSNEQYF
d_call: TRBD1; clone_size: .; v_call: TRBV5-1; j_call: TRBJ2-1; cdr3_nt: TGCGCCAGCAGCCCATCCGGGACAGGGGCCGACAATGAGCAGTTCTTC; cdr3_aa: CASSPSGTGADNEQFF
d_call: TRBD1; clone_size: .; v_call: TRBV5-5; j_call: TRBJ1-2; cdr3_nt: TGTGCCAGCAGCCGGGACAGGGGGCATGGAGCTAACTATGGCTACACCTTC; cdr3_aa: CASSRDRGHGANYGYTF
d_call: .; clone_size: .; v_call: TRBV29-1; j_call: TRBJ2-4; cdr3_nt: TGCAGCGTGATTAGGGAGAAGGAGGACATTCAGTACTTC; cdr3_aa: CSVIREKEDIQYF
d_call: TRBD1; clone_size: .; v_call: TRBV25-1; j_call: TRBJ2-5; cdr3_nt: TGTGCCAGCAGTGACGGCAGGGGGTACCAAGAGACCCAGTACTTC; cdr3_aa: CASSDGRGYQETQYF
d_call: .; clone_size: .; v_call: TRBV4-2; j_call: TRBJ2-6; cdr3_nt: TGTGCCAGCAGCCAAGATTTACAGTCCTCTGGGGCCAACGTCCTGACTTTC; cdr3_aa: CASSQDLQSSGANVLTF
d_call: TRBD1; clone_size: once; v_call: TRBV7-9; j_call: TRBJ2-3; cdr3_nt: TGTGCCAGCTTCCGACCGGGACAGAAAGGGGAAGCTAGCACAGATACGCAGTATTTT; cdr3_aa: CASFRPGQKGEASTDTQYF
d_call: TRBD1; clone_size: .; v_call: TRBV9; j_call: TRBJ2-7; cdr3_nt: TGTGCCAGCAGCGTACCCCCGGGACAGGGCCCCTACGAGCAGTACTTC; cdr3_aa: CASSVPPGQGPYEQYF
d_call: .; clone_size: .; v_call: TRBV9; j_call: TRBJ1-5; cdr3_nt: TGTGCCAGCAGCGTAGAAGGGGGTCAGCCCCAGCATTTT; cdr3_aa: CASSVEGGQPQHF
d_call: .; clone_size: .; v_call: TRBV9; j_call: TRBJ2-2; cdr3_nt: TGTGCCAGCAGCCCTAGAGGGTCGCCTACCGGGGAGCTGTTTTTT; cdr3_aa: CASSPRGSPTGELFF
d_call: .; clone_size: once; v_call: TRBV6-1; j_call: TRBJ2-5; cdr3_nt: TGTGCCAGCACTAGACACCAAGAGACCCAGTACTTC; cdr3_aa: CASTRHQETQYF
d_call: TRBD2; clone_size: .; v_call: TRBV14; j_call: TRBJ2-1; cdr3_nt: TGTGCCAGCAGCCAAGATACTAGCGGGAGGAAATGCGGTGAGCAGTTCTTC; cdr3_aa: CASSQDTSGRKCGEQFF
d_call: TRBD2; clone_size: .; v_call: TRBV30; j_call: TRBJ2-3; cdr3_nt: TGTGCCTGGAGTGTTCTAGCGGGAGCGGCAGATACGCAGTATTTT; cdr3_aa: CAWSVLAGAADTQYF
d_call: .; clone_size: .; v_call: TRBV5-6; j_call: TRBJ2-7; cdr3_nt: TGTGCCAGCAGTCTGACCTGGGCCCCTCCTCCCGAGCAGTACTTC; cdr3_aa: CASSLTWAPPPEQYF